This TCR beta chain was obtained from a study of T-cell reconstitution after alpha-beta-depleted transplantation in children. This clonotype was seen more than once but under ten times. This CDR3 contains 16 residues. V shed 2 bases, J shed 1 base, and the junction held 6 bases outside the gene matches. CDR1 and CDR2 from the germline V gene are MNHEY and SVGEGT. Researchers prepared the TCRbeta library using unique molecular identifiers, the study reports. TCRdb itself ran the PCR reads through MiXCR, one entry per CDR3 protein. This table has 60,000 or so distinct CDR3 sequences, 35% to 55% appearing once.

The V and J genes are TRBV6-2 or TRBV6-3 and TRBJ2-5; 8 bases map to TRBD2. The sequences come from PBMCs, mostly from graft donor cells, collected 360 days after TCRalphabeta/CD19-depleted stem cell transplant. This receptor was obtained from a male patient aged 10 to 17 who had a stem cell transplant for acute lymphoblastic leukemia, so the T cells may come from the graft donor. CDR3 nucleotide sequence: TGTGCCAGCAGTTACCCTCCTAGCGGGCTCCAAGAGACCCAGTACTTC. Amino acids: CASSYPPSGLQETQYF.